Included here is one T cell receptor (beta chain) sequence, with context. This entry comes from a study of blood T cell repertoires in COVID-19. Study summary: COVID-19 samples from acute and convalescent phases originated in the United States, Italy and Spain. Sample material is recorded as cDNA or gDNA derived from T cells, B-cell-depleted T cells, or PBMCs.

In the authors' workflow: Amplified reference gene primers provided the basis for estimating nucleated cell counts. The repertoire was sequenced with immunoSEQ multiplex PCR; TCRdb's copy has only in-frame clones and lacks some. V, J and clone size were drawn from that table, and D and trimming were deduced from the DNA. This table has over 200,000 clones, 70% to 90% appearing once. CDR1 is MNHEY and CDR2 is SVGAGI in the germline V gene. The CDR3 is 14 residues long. The V and J ends lost 4 bases and 10 bases, in that order; junction bases with no gene match: 9. What was sequenced was peripheral blood. This clonotype was obtained from a woman in her forties or fifties with acute or convalescent COVID-19. V usage is TRBV6-5 and J usage is TRBJ1-5; 8 positions match TRBD1. DNA for the CDR3: TGTGCCAGCAGTTCACAGGGGGTGGGAGAACCCCAGCATTTT. This codes for CASSSQGVGEPQHF.